One sample yielded the 16 T cell receptor beta chains listed below, sequenced in a study of blood T cells in healthy people across ages. The second PCR ran about 6 to 12 cycles with a sample-barcoded 5' primer and J-beta primers. From the 5' RACE reads, TCRdb called clonotypes with MiXCR, one entry per CDR3 protein. The sample holds approximately 780,000 distinct CDR3 sequences, 20% to 30% seen once. The same specimen was also included in a second study, on T cells of mothers and their children.

The sequenced sample consisted of blood. The receptors were gathered from a boy aged 5-17 years in good health.

This chain uses TRBV20-1 with TRBJ2-7; TRBD2 matches 8 bases. The CDR3 loop spans 15 amino acids. V shed 6 bases, J shed 5 bases, and the junction held 15 bases outside the gene matches. Germline V gene data show CDR1 as DFQATT and CDR2 as SNEGSKA (reference sequence). This CDR3 is CSAPRPGGGDHEQYF. Here the CDR3 DNA reads TGCAGTGCCCCCCGACCGGGAGGGGGGGATCACGAGCAGTACTTC.

The table lists this clonotype with a few counts. The rearrangement uses TRBV20-1 and TRBJ2-5; 7 positions agree with TRBD2. The DNA end is more similar to TRBJ2-7, so the J call may be wrong. The CDR3 totals 15 residues. Germline V lookup: CDR1 DFQATT, CDR2 SNEGSKA (reference sequence). The CDR3 is CSARDLSGGADEQYF. The CDR3 DNA reads TGCAGTGCTAGAGATCTGTCGGGGGGTGCGGACGAGCAGTACTTC.

The rearrangement joins TRBV4-3 to TRBJ2-1; 10 nucleotides match TRBD2. The V gene's germline CDR1 is LGHNA and CDR2 YSLEER. Trimming cost V 1 base and J 5 bases; bases outside gene matches: 2. CDR3 length: 15 amino acids. In DNA, the CDR3 is TGCGCCAGCAGCCAAGTCCTAGCGGGGGACAATGAGCAGTTCTTC. It is translated as CASSQVLAGDNEQFF.

This clonotype has a handful of counts. The chain links TRBV28 to TRBJ2-7; D might be TRBD1 (5 bases). V was cut by 5 bases and J by 4 bases, with 18 bases left in between. This CDR3 has 15 residues. Germline-derived CDR1 and CDR2 are MDHEN and SYDVKM. DNA of the CDR3: TGTGCCAGCAGTCAAAATCAGGGATTCGGGTACGAGCAGTACTTC. It encodes CASSQNQGFGYEQYF.

This clonotype was seen only a few times. This rearrangement joins TRBV11-2 to TRBJ2-5; weak D call: TRBD1 (5 bases). V was shortened by 5 bases and J by 5 bases, with 18 bases between the two germline ends. The CDR3 totals 15 residues. Germline-derived CDR1 and CDR2 are SGHAT and FQNNGV. This CDR3 is CASSPWFRDTETQYF. Written as DNA, the CDR3 is TGTGCCAGCAGCCCATGGTTCAGGGATACGGAGACCCAGTACTTC. The full variable domain, its missing parts supplied by reference TRBV11-2 and TRBJ2-5, is EAGVAQSPRYKIIEKRQSVAFWCNPISGHATLYWYQQILGQGPKLLIQFQNNGVVDDSQLPKDRFSAERLKGVDSTLKIQPAKLEDSAVYLCASSPWFRDTETQYFGPGTRLLVL.

In its sample, this clonotype was seen a few times. The rearrangement uses TRBV13 and TRBJ1-2; weak D call: TRBD1 (5 bases). V was cut by 4 bases and J by 1 base, with 19 bases left in between. This CDR3 region has 17 residues. CDR1 is PRHDT, CDR2 FYEKMQ, per germline (reference sequence). The DNA for the CDR3 is TGTGCCAGCAGCTCTGACCGGGCGAGGGGCCTTAACTATGGCTACACCTTC. As protein: CASSSDRARGLNYGYTF.

V usage is TRBV20-1 and J usage is TRBJ2-5; possible D gene TRBD2, 5 bases. The CDR3 is made up of 17 amino acids. From germline, CDR1 is DFQATT and CDR2 SNEGSKA (reference sequence). The ends were cut back, 2 bases at V and 1 base at J, with 20 bases in the middle. CDR3 sequence: CSARQLRWESPQETQYF. Written as DNA, the CDR3 is TGCAGTGCTAGACAACTTCGATGGGAGTCTCCCCAAGAGACCCAGTACTTC.

A few counts support this clonotype. The rearrangement joins TRBV7-9 to TRBJ2-5; maybe TRBD1 (5 bases). This CDR3 comprises 15 residues. V gave up 4 bases and J gave up 4 bases, with 16 bases separating them. CDR1 is SEHNR, CDR2 FQNEAQ, per germline (reference sequence). In nucleotides, the CDR3 is TGTGCCAGCAGCTCTGGTCGGGCCCAGGGAGAGACCCAGTACTTC. Translating gives CASSSGRAQGETQYF.

This chain connects TRBV7-9 to TRBJ2-6, with D perhaps TRBD1 (6 bases). V lost 7 bases to trimming and J lost 4 bases, with 11 bases between them. CDR3 size: 14 residues. CDR1 is SEHNR and CDR2 is FQNEAQ in the germline V gene (reference sequence). CDR3: CASTLDSGANVLTF. For the CDR3, the DNA is TGTGCCAGCACCTTGGACAGCGGGGCCAACGTCCTGACTTTC.

The sample holds a few counts of this clonotype. The V call is TRBV29-1, the J call TRBJ2-3; 10 nucleotides match TRBD2. The CDR3 totals 15 residues. Germline V gene sequence: CDR1 SQVTM, CDR2 ANQGSEA. J gave up 5 bases and V 5 bases, and 10 bases lay outside the gene matches. The chain's CDR3 is CSVCFGSGGVDTQYF. As DNA, the CDR3 is TGCAGCGTTTGCTTCGGCAGCGGGGGGGTAGATACGCAGTATTTT.

This clonotype has just a few counts. V gene TRBV3-1 combines with J gene TRBJ2-7; 9 bases match TRBD2. This CDR3 contains 14 residues. The V gene's germline CDR1 is LGHDT and CDR2 YNNKEL (reference sequence). Trimming removed 4 bases from V and 5 bases from J; junction bases left unmatched: 6. This CDR3 is CASSLVAGDDEQYF. Written as DNA, the CDR3 is TGTGCCAGCAGCCTAGTAGCGGGGGACGACGAGCAGTACTTC.

This clonotype showed up just a few times. The chain links TRBV20-1 to TRBJ2-5; TRBD1 might be the D (6 bases). Germline CDR1 DFQATT, CDR2 SNEGSKA (reference sequence). Deletions cut 5 bases from V and 4 bases from J, with 20 bases between. The CDR3 covers 15 residues. CDR3 sequence (DNA): TGCAGTGCTGCAACAGGGCCGAAGAGAAGAGAGACCCAGTACTTC. Translating it yields CSAATGPKRRETQYF.

The sample holds a few counts of this clonotype. The V gene is TRBV2, the J gene TRBJ2-7; D is ambiguous. V lost 4 bases and J 7 bases, leaving 11 bases between the germline ends. This CDR3 spans 12 amino acids. Germline lookup yields CDR1 SNHLY and CDR2 FYNNEI. CDR3 amino acids: CASSGPSEEQYF. The CDR3 nucleotides read TGTGCCAGCAGTGGACCCTCTGAGGAGCAGTACTTC.

The table lists this clonotype with a few counts. The genes are TRBV9 and TRBJ2-3; 10 bases are shared with TRBD2. This CDR3 has 16 amino acids. V trimming: 4 bases; J trimming: 5 bases; junction bases outside the gene matches: 10. CDR1 and CDR2 (germline): SGDLS, YYNGEE. In nucleotides, the CDR3 is TGTGCCAGCAGCTCCCCCCAGCGGGGGGGACAAGATACGCAGTATTTT. Translation gives CASSSPQRGGQDTQYF.

This clonotype has only a few counts. The CDR3: CASSSAPDNEQFF. The CDR3 coding sequence is TGTGCCAGCAGTTCCGCGCCGGACAATGAGCAGTTCTTC. The V and J genes are TRBV12-3 or TRBV12-4 and TRBJ2-1; D is unresolved. CDR3 length equals 13 residues. V lost 4 bases and J lost 5, with 9 bases in between.

V usage is TRBV20-1 and J usage is TRBJ2-3; 7 positions match TRBD2. The germline gives CDR1 DFQATT, CDR2 SNEGSKA (reference sequence). The CDR3 extends over 16 amino acids. V was clipped by 1 base and J by 4 bases; unmatched bases: 11. CDR3 DNA: TGCAGTGCTAGAGGGGGGACTACAGGACCCTCAGATACGCAGTATTTT. As protein: CSARGGTTGPSDTQYF.